The next 30 T cell receptor beta chains were all read from a single sample in a study of tumor-infiltrating lymphocytes in localized non-small cell lung cancer. Measured with immunoSEQ multiplex PCR; TCRdb has only the in-frame clones, and not every one. Of 20,000 to 25,000 clones listed, 55% to 75% are singletons. The specimen sequenced was lung tumor tissue. The source of these receptors is a human donor with non-small cell lung cancer.

This clone was found a few times. The chain uses TRBV7-6 and TRBJ1-1; perhaps TRBD1 as D (5 bases). CDR3 length: 13 residues. The ends were cut back, 4 bases at V and 2 bases at J, with 8 bases in the middle. CDR1 and CDR2 from the germline V gene are SGHVS and FNYEAQ. Here the CDR3 DNA reads TGTGCCAGCAGCTCAGACAGCAACACTGAAGCTTTCTTT. Protein product: CASSSDSNTEAFF. Together with reference TRBV7-6 and TRBJ1-1, the CDR3 gives the full variable domain: GAGVSQSPRYKVTKRGQDVALRCDPISGHVSLYWYRQALGQGPEFLTYFNYEAQQDKSGLPNDRFSAERPEGSISTLTIQRTEQRDSAMYRCASSSDSNTEAFFGQGTRLTVV.

The chain joins TRBV7-9 to TRBJ2-7; TRBD1 is a possible D gene (6 bases). Per the germline V gene, CDR1 is SEHNR and CDR2 is FQNEAQ (reference sequence). Trimming removed 3 bases at V and 3 bases at J, with 9 bases between. This CDR3 has 13 residues. CDR3 sequence reads: CASSFGRGYEQYF. The CDR3 region has the DNA TGTGCCAGCAGCTTTGGCAGGGGCTACGAGCAGTACTTC.

This clone was recorded a few times. This chain links TRBV7-2 with TRBJ2-3, with 8 bases fitting TRBD1. From germline, CDR1 is SGHTA and CDR2 FQGNSA. The trim removed 1 base at V and 7 bases at J, leaving 19 bases unmatched. The CDR3 runs 19 residues. This CDR3 reads CASSLVALARTGLENTQYF. CDR3 DNA sequence: TGTGCCAGCAGCTTAGTAGCATTGGCGCGGACAGGGCTGGAGAATACGCAGTATTTT.

The chain is built from TRBV28 and TRBJ2-4; TRBD2 might be the D (6 bases). V was clipped by 6 bases and J by 2 bases, with 14 bases between them. The CDR3 is 15 residues long. Germline loops: CDR1 MDHEN, CDR2 SYDVKM. CDR3 DNA: TGTGCCAGCAGACCCCCTAGCGCCCCCAAAAACATTCAGTACTTC. Translation: CASRPPSAPKNIQYF.

This clone appeared a few times. The chain combines TRBV11-2 with TRBJ2-7; 7 nucleotides match TRBD2. Trimming at V came to 2 bases and at J to 6 bases, leaving 16 bases not matched to a gene. The germline V gene encodes CDR1 SGHAT and CDR2 FQNNGV. CDR3 size: 17 residues. Here the CDR3 reads CASSLFPPGGLVGEQYF. In DNA, the CDR3 is TGTGCCAGCAGCTTATTCCCCCCGGGAGGCCTGGTAGGCGAGCAGTACTTC.

The CDR3: CASTGTGNTGELFF. The CDR3 DNA sequence: TGCGCCAGCACCGGGACAGGGAACACCGGGGAGCTGTTTTTT. This chain uses TRBV5-1 with TRBJ2-2; the match to TRBD1 covers 8 bases. This CDR3 is built from 14 residues. Germline V gene lookup returns CDR1 SGHRS and CDR2 YFSETQ. V lost 6 bases and J lost 1; bases outside the gene matches: 2.

Relative to its sample, this clone is large. V is TRBV15 and J is TRBJ2-6; 11 bases fit TRBD1. The CDR3 consists of 16 residues. With V trimmed by 7 bases and J by 0 bases, 2 bases remained unmatched. Germline values: CDR1 LNHNV, CDR2 YYDKDF (reference sequence). CDR3 region: CATKGTGGSGANVLTF. The CDR3 DNA reads as TGTGCCACCAAAGGGACAGGGGGCTCTGGGGCCAACGTCCTGACTTTC.

This clone appeared once. The chain carries TRBV15 and TRBJ2-7; 9 nucleotides match TRBD1. V lost 2 bases and J lost 4; bases outside the gene matches: 6. Germline CDR1 LNHNV, CDR2 YYDKDF (reference sequence). This CDR3 is 15 amino acids long. CDR3 in DNA: TGTGCCACCAGCAGACGTACAGGGGGCGGTTACGAGCAGTACTTC. Amino acid sequence: CATSRRTGGGYEQYF.

The chain uses TRBV5-5 and TRBJ1-4; D is possibly TRBD1 (5 bases). Trimming removed 4 bases at V and 7 bases at J, with 11 bases between. Germline assignment: CDR1 SGHKS and CDR2 YYEKEE (reference sequence). This CDR3 is 13 amino acids long. The DNA of the CDR3 is TGTGCCAGCAGCCCTGGGACGACTGAAAAACTGTTTTTT. Translating gives CASSPGTTEKLFF.

This sequence joins TRBV7-9 and TRBJ2-5; a weak D match, TRBD2 (6 bases). The V end lost 7 bases, the J end lost 2 bases, and 14 bases lay between the germline ends. Germline V gene data show CDR1 as SEHNR and CDR2 as FQNEAQ (reference sequence). This CDR3 comprises 14 residues. CDR3: CASTTIGTQETQYF. The DNA for the CDR3 is TGTGCCAGCACCACAATCGGGACTCAAGAGACCCAGTACTTC.

The chain carries TRBV7-9 and TRBJ1-5; D is unclear. CDR3 length: 12 amino acids. Germline-derived CDR1 and CDR2 are SEHNR and FQNEAQ (reference sequence). Deletions cut 5 bases from V and 4 bases from J, with 6 bases between. The CDR3: CASSVGNQPQHF. CDR3 in DNA: TGTGCCAGCAGCGTCGGGAATCAGCCCCAGCATTTT.

This clone appeared a few times. The chain is built from TRBV27 and TRBJ2-7; no clear D. Germline V lookup: CDR1 MNHEY, CDR2 SMNVEV (reference sequence). V was cut by 6 bases and J by 2 bases, with 11 bases left in between. This CDR3 is 13 amino acids long. CDR3 bases: TGTGCCAGCAGGATGACACGCGCCTACGAGCAGTACTTC. It yields the protein CASRMTRAYEQYF.

This sequence joins TRBV19 and TRBJ1-3, with D possibly matching TRBD1 (5 bases). From germline, CDR1 is LNHDA and CDR2 SQIVND (reference sequence). V was clipped by 6 bases and J by 0 bases, with 12 bases between them. The CDR3 loop spans 15 amino acids. CDR3 sequence (DNA): TGTGCCAGTAGGTCAGGGCCGTCCTCTGGAAACACCATATATTTT. This sequence encodes CASRSGPSSGNTIYF.

V usage is TRBV19 and J usage is TRBJ1-1; 7 positions match TRBD1. Germline-derived CDR1 and CDR2 are LNHDA and SQIVND (reference sequence). The CDR3 extends over 14 amino acids. V gave up 6 bases and J gave up 1 base; unmatched junction bases: 5. CDR3 in amino acids: CASRPGGSNTEAFF. CDR3 nucleotides: TGTGCCAGTAGGCCAGGGGGATCGAACACTGAAGCTTTCTTT.

This rearrangement joins TRBV10-2 to TRBJ2-1; D gene unclear. The CDR3 consists of 16 residues. The V end lost 3 bases, the J end lost 0 bases, and 12 bases lay between the germline ends. Germline V gene lookup returns CDR1 WSHSY and CDR2 SAAADI. The CDR3 coding sequence is TGCGCCAGCAGTGACCCGAAACATAGCTCCTACAATGAGCAGTTCTTC. Translation: CASSDPKHSSYNEQFF.

Ten or more counts support this clone. The J gene is TRBJ1-3, the V gene TRBV6-6; a weak D match, TRBD1 (5 bases). CDR3 length: 15 amino acids. In germline, CDR1 is MNHNY, CDR2 SVGAGI (reference sequence). The V end was cut by 2 bases, the J end by 2 bases, with 10 bases between. As DNA, the CDR3 is TGTGCCAGCAGTTACGACGGGGCGCCTGGAAACACCATATATTTT. The encoded protein is CASSYDGAPGNTIYF.

J is TRBJ2-7 and V is TRBV7-9, with D perhaps TRBD1 or TRBD2 (5 bases each). This CDR3 has 14 amino acids. V lost 5 bases to trimming and J lost 3 bases, with 14 bases between them. The V gene's germline CDR1 is SEHNR and CDR2 FQNEAQ (reference sequence). The CDR3 spells CASSPQGDRYEQYF. Written as DNA, the CDR3 is TGTGCCAGCAGCCCGCAGGGAGATCGCTACGAGCAGTACTTC.

The chain recombines TRBV13 with TRBJ1-1, with D unresolved. The length of the CDR3 is 15 residues. The germline V gene has CDR1 PRHDT and CDR2 FYEKMQ (reference sequence). V lost 2 bases, J lost 1 base, and 11 bases lay in between. CDR3 bases: TGTGCCAGCAGCTTAACGGCGAACCCGAACACTGAAGCTTTCTTT. This translates into CASSLTANPNTEAFF.

This clone came up a few times. The rearrangement joins TRBV9 to TRBJ2-7, with D possibly being TRBD1 (6 bases). This CDR3 region has 14 residues. CDR1 is SGDLS, CDR2 YYNGEE, per germline. With 3 bases removed from V and 1 base from J, the gap between germline ends came to 11 bases. The CDR3 reads CASSGGQLSYEQYF. The CDR3 nucleotides are TGTGCCAGCAGCGGAGGACAGTTGTCCTACGAGCAGTACTTC.

This chain uses TRBV30 with TRBJ1-6; D remains ambiguous. Germline lookup yields CDR1 GTSNPN and CDR2 SVGIG (reference sequence). V was cut by 4 bases and J by 7 bases, with 11 bases left in between. This CDR3 spans 13 amino acids. The CDR3 region is CAWNPGANSPLHF. The CDR3 DNA reads as TGTGCCTGGAATCCAGGTGCGAATTCACCCCTCCACTTT.

CDR3 DNA sequence: TGTGCCAGCAGCGGACAGGGGGCGTCCTATAATTCACCCCTCCACTTT. Translation gives CASSGQGASYNSPLHF. The rearrangement links TRBV9 to TRBJ1-6; TRBD1 matches at 10 bases. The V gene's germline CDR1 is SGDLS and CDR2 YYNGEE. Trimming removed 3 bases from V and 1 base from J; junction bases left unmatched: 1. The CDR3 totals 16 residues.

This rearrangement joins TRBV11-3 to TRBJ2-7; 8 bases map to TRBD1. V lost 3 bases and J lost 4; bases outside the gene matches: 5. CDR3 length: 14 residues. Per the germline V gene, CDR1 is SGHNT and CDR2 is YENEEA. The DNA of the CDR3 is TGTGCCAGCAGCTTCGGACAGGGAAATTACGAGCAGTACTTC. Translated, it gives CASSFGQGNYEQYF.

V is TRBV27 and J is TRBJ1-5, with D unclear. The CDR3 is 13 amino acids. Trimming pared 2 bases from V and 7 bases from J, leaving 9 bases between. CDR1 and CDR2 from the germline V gene are MNHEY and SMNVEV (reference sequence). CDR3 loop: CASSLRGFQPQHF. The DNA of the CDR3 is TGTGCCAGCAGTTTAAGAGGTTTCCAGCCCCAGCATTTT.

V is TRBV7-2 and J is TRBJ1-5; maybe TRBD1 (6 bases). V was cut by 4 bases and J by 6 bases, with 16 bases left in between. Per the germline V gene, CDR1 is SGHTA and CDR2 is FQGNSA. This CDR3 has 15 residues. The CDR3: CASSSGALQGQPQHF. CDR3 nucleotide sequence: TGTGCCAGCAGCTCGGGGGCGCTGCAAGGTCAGCCCCAGCATTTT.

The V gene is TRBV5-1, the J gene TRBJ1-3; D is ambiguous. The length of the CDR3 is 16 residues. The ends were cut back, 1 base at V and 0 bases at J, with 11 bases in the middle. Per germline, CDR1 SGHRS and CDR2 YFSETQ. CDR3 amino acids: CASSLRFQDSGNTIYF. CDR3 nucleotides: TGCGCCAGCAGCTTGAGGTTCCAGGACTCTGGAAACACCATATATTTT.

A single count supports this clone. The chain is built from TRBV27 and TRBJ2-7, with 10 positions matching TRBD1. The junction had 13 bases not matched to a gene; V was cut back by 5 bases and J by 6 bases. This CDR3 is built from 16 residues. CDR1 MNHEY and CDR2 SMNVEV come from the germline V gene (reference sequence). The CDR3 is CASSPRQGAIGGEQYF. In DNA, the CDR3 is TGTGCCAGCAGTCCCCGACAGGGGGCCATAGGAGGCGAGCAGTACTTC.

The chain links TRBV27 to TRBJ2-7; D possibly corresponds to TRBD2 (6 bases). Germline lookup yields CDR1 MNHEY and CDR2 SMNVEV (reference sequence). Trimming removed 2 bases from V and 2 bases from J, with 13 bases in between. The CDR3 consists of 15 residues. CDR3 amino acids: CASSLEGRRAYEQYF. The CDR3 nucleotides read TGTGCCAGCAGTTTAGAAGGGAGGCGGGCCTACGAGCAGTACTTC.

The chain couples TRBV28 to TRBJ1-1, with 9 positions matching TRBD1. CDR1 and CDR2 from the germline V gene are MDHEN and SYDVKM. The V gene end was trimmed by 6 bases and the J gene end by 4 bases; junction bases not matched to a gene: 6. This CDR3 is built from 14 residues. CDR3 sequence: CASSPGQGSTEAFF. The DNA of the CDR3 is TGTGCCAGCAGCCCGGGACAGGGTAGCACTGAAGCTTTCTTT.

The chain links TRBV9 to TRBJ1-3; perhaps TRBD1 as D (5 bases). V was shortened by 2 bases and J by 4 bases, with 10 bases between the two germline ends. The CDR3 is 14 amino acids. The germline CDR1 and CDR2 sequences are SGDLS and YYNGEE. The CDR3 coding sequence is TGTGCCAGCAGCGTCGGGGGTGACGGAAACACCATATATTTT. Protein sequence: CASSVGGDGNTIYF.

The V and J genes are TRBV5-4 and TRBJ2-3; TRBD2 matches at 7 bases. The germline gives CDR1 SGHNT, CDR2 YYREEE (reference sequence). The CDR3 totals 15 residues. The ends lost 1 base at V and 0 bases at J; junction bases unmatched: 2. This CDR3 reads CASSLRGVSTDTQYF. The CDR3 nucleotides read TGTGCCAGCAGCTTGCGGGGGGTTAGCACAGATACGCAGTATTTT.